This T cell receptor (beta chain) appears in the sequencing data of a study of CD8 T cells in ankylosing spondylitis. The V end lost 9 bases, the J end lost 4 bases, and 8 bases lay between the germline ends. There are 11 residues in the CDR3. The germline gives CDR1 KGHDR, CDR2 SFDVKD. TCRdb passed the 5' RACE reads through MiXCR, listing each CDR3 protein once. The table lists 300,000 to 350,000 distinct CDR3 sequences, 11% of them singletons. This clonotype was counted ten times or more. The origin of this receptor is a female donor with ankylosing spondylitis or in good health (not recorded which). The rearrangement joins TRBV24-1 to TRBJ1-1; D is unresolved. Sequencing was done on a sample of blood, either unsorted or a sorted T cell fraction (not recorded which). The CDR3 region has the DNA TGTGCCACCCAGGCCGGCACTGAAGCTTTCTTT. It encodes CATQAGTEAFF.